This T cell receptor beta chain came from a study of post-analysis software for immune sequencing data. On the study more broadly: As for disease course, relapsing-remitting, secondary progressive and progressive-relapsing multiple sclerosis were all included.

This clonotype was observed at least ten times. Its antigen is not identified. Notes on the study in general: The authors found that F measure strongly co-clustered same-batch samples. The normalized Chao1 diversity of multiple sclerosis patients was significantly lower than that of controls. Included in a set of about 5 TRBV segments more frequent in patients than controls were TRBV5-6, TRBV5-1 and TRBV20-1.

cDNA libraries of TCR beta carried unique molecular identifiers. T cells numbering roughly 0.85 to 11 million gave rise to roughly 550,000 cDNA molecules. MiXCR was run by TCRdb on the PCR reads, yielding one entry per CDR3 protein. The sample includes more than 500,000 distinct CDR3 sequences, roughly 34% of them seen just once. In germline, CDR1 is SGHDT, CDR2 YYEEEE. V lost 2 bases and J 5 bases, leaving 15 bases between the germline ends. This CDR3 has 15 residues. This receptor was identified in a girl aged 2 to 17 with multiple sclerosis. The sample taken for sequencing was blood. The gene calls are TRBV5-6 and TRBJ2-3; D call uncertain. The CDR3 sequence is CASSFIPPVRDTQYF. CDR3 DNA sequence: TGTGCCAGCAGCTTTATCCCTCCTGTGAGAGATACGCAGTATTTT.